These T cell receptor beta chains were read from a single sample in a study of follicular helper T cells after annual influenza vaccination. The method was immunoSEQ multiplex PCR; TCRdb's version includes in-frame clones alone and lacks a portion of them. The top ten clones hold about 2.4% of a sample with roughly 5,000 clones, about four fifths of them seen once. The sequencing here drew on CXCR5+ CD38- circulating T follicular helper cells from blood, taken 7 days after influenza vaccination. The receptor source for this set is an adult who received the influenza vaccine. CDR3s include the opening cysteine and the closing phenylalanine or tryptophan. The D gene is left open where the match is weak. Where a row states a size, it is once, few, many or the class of an expanded clone; other rows omit it.

cdr3_aa cdr3_nt d_call clone_size j_call v_call
CASSLGVSNQPQHF TGTGCCAGCAGCTTAGGGGTCAGCAATCAGCCCCAGCATTTT NA NA TRBJ1-5 TRBV7-8
CASSKVSLNTGELFF TGTGCCAGCAGCAAGGTTAGCTTGAACACCGGGGAGCTGTTTTTT NA NA TRBJ2-2 TRBV7-2
CASRFGTGNQPQHF TGTGCCAGTCGGTTCGGGACCGGGAATCAGCCCCAGCATTTT NA NA TRBJ1-5 TRBV19
CSASQQDGPYEQYF TGCAGCGCTTCTCAACAGGACGGCCCCTACGAGCAGTACTTC NA NA TRBJ2-7 TRBV29-1
CASSLGQGGVYGYTF TGTGCCAGCAGCTTGGGGCAGGGCGGGGTCTATGGCTACACCTTC NA few TRBJ1-2 TRBV5-4
CASSLASGSSYEQYF TGTGCCAGCAGCTTAGCTAGCGGGAGCTCCTACGAGCAGTACTTC TRBD2 NA TRBJ2-7 TRBV7-2
CASSGVPPDEQFF TGTGCCAGCTCCGGGGTCCCCCCGGATGAGCAGTTCTTC NA NA TRBJ2-1 TRBV5-4
CASSPVPGSPQFF TGTGCCAGCAGCCCCGTTCCGGGGTCGCCGCAGTTCTTC NA NA TRBJ2-1 TRBV7-3
CASSFRGSSYEQYF TGTGCCAGCAGCTTCAGGGGGAGCTCCTACGAGCAGTACTTC TRBD1 NA TRBJ2-7 TRBV6-1
CASSFGGVTFF TGTGCCAGCAGCTTCGGGGGGGTGACTTTCTTT NA NA TRBJ1-1 TRBV2
CASSRGGFQETQYF TGTGCCAGCTCCCGCGGGGGATTTCAAGAGACCCAGTACTTC TRBD2 NA TRBJ2-5 TRBV18
CATSRDSGRGNEQFF TGTGCCACCAGCAGAGATAGCGGGCGGGGTAATGAGCAGTTCTTC TRBD2 NA TRBJ2-1 TRBV15
CASSEGGARGNEKLFF TGTGCCAGCAGTGAAGGCGGGGCCCGGGGGAATGAAAAACTGTTTTTT NA NA TRBJ1-4 TRBV2
CASSPTDNTEAFF TGTGCCAGTAGTCCTACAGACAACACTGAAGCTTTCTTT NA few TRBJ1-1 TRBV19